This TCR beta chain came from a study of human T cells and chemical hapten exposure. Study background: A mostly female patient group had alopecia areata, totalis or universalis. Study findings and constraints: DPC sensitization produced no change in TCRs with frequency above 1 in 1000.

From the RACE reads, TCRdb called clonotypes with MiXCR, one entry per CDR3 protein. The sample holds about 82,000 distinct CDR3 sequences, approximately 12% seen once. In its sample, this clonotype was seen a few times. Antigen unknown. Time point: patch test 1, 2 weeks after DPC sensitization. Sample treatment: therapeutic diphenylcyclopropenone sensitization with weekly scalp DPC. Sequencing started from total RNA isolated from unfractionated whole blood. The CDR3 contains 15 residues. Trimming at V came to 3 bases and at J to 5 bases, leaving 5 bases not matched to a gene. The germline V gene has CDR1 SGHDN and CDR2 FVKESK.

This receptor was identified in a woman between 50 and 59 years old with alopecia areata. Some clones in this sample may be carry-over from other donors' samples. The chain recombines TRBV14 with TRBJ2-4; TRBD1 matches at 9 bases. This material consisted of whole blood, taken in connection with sensitization to the hapten diphenylcyclopropenone (DPC). CDR3 nucleotide sequence: TGTGCCAGCAGCCATACCCGGACAGGGGAAAACATTCAGTACTTC. Its protein product is CASSHTRTGENIQYF.